These 14 T cell receptor beta chains came from one sample sequenced in a study of blood T cell repertoires in COVID-19. Sequencing used immunoSEQ multiplex PCR; TCRdb keeps in-frame clones, though not all of them. The data show fewer than 60,000 clones, 80% to 95% seen once. Sequenced material: peripheral blood. These receptor sequences come from a man aged 55-75 years with COVID-19, enrolled during active disease.

This chain links TRBV9 with TRBJ2-1, with D hard to call. Germline loops: CDR1 SGDLS, CDR2 YYNGEE. The CDR3 has 12 amino acids. Trimming removed 4 bases at V and 8 bases at J, with 10 bases between. CDR3 in DNA: TGTGCCAGCAGCCCTATAACAGATGAGCAGTTCTTC. Translated, it gives CASSPITDEQFF.

This clone was detected only once. The chain uses TRBV5-6 and TRBJ2-1, with D hard to call. The V end lost 0 bases, the J end lost 7 bases, and 2 bases lay between the germline ends. CDR3 size: 11 residues. The V gene's germline CDR1 is SGHDT and CDR2 YYEEEE. CDR3: CASSLANEQFF. CDR3 bases: TGTGCCAGCAGCTTGGCGAATGAGCAGTTCTTC.

The table lists this clone with a few counts. This sequence joins TRBV25-1 and TRBJ1-6, with D unresolved. Trimming left V 9 bases short and J 8 bases short, with 11 bases between. CDR1 is MGHDK, CDR2 SYGVNS, per germline. This CDR3 contains 12 residues. The CDR3 is CASGFGDSPLHF. CDR3 nucleotides: TGTGCCAGTGGGTTCGGGGATTCACCCCTCCACTTT.

In this sample, this clone turned up a few times. V usage is TRBV12-3 or TRBV12-4 and J usage is TRBJ1-2; TRBD1 is a possible D gene (6 bases). Trimming removed 4 bases from V and 6 bases from J, with 12 bases in between. The length of the CDR3 is 13 residues. In DNA form, the CDR3 reads TGTGCCAGCAGTTACAGGGCCAGGGATGGCTACACCTTC. Translating gives CASSYRARDGYTF.

The chain employs TRBV25-1 and TRBJ2-1; 11 nucleotides line up with TRBD2. The CDR3 has 16 amino acids. V trimming: 3 bases; J trimming: 9 bases; junction bases outside the gene matches: 10. CDR1 and CDR2 (germline): MGHDK, SYGVNS. The CDR3 nucleotides are TGTGCCAGCAGTGACCCCGGACTAGCGGGTGATTTTGAGCAGTTCTTC. Amino acids: CASSDPGLAGDFEQFF.

The chain combines TRBV18 with TRBJ1-1; D not certain. With 3 bases removed from V and 5 bases from J, the gap between germline ends came to 16 bases. The CDR3 spans 15 residues. CDR1 and CDR2 from the germline V gene are KGHSH and LQKENI. The CDR3 DNA follows: TGTGCCAGCTCACCGATAGGGTCGGGATGGACTGAAGCTTTCTTT. Its protein is CASSPIGSGWTEAFF.

This clone was counted a single time. The rearrangement joins TRBV18 to TRBJ1-1, with D possibly being TRBD1 (5 bases). The CDR3 runs to 15 residues. V lost 0 bases to trimming and J lost 7 bases, with 15 bases between them. Germline lookup yields CDR1 KGHSH and CDR2 LQKENI. This chain's CDR3 is CASSPPAGREVEAFF. CDR3 DNA sequence: TGTGCCAGCTCACCACCGGCAGGGAGGGAGGTTGAAGCTTTCTTT.

V and J are TRBV6-2 or TRBV6-3 and TRBJ2-7, with D perhaps matching TRBD2 (7 bases). The V gene lost 2 bases and the J gene lost 3 bases, with 11 bases spanning the gap. Germline V CDR1 and CDR2: MNHEY, SVGEGT. CDR3 size: 14 residues. The CDR3 spells CASSYAGAVYEQYF. CDR3 DNA sequence: TGTGCCAGCAGTTACGCGGGGGCGGTCTACGAGCAGTACTTC.

J is TRBJ2-2 and V is TRBV5-1, with D hard to call. The V gene's germline CDR1 is SGHRS and CDR2 YFSETQ. The V gene lost 3 bases and the J gene lost 3 bases, with 9 bases spanning the gap. CDR3 length equals 14 residues. CDR3 in DNA: TGCGCCAGCAGCTCTGCCAGTGACACCGGGGAGCTGTTTTTT. Translated, it gives CASSSASDTGELFF.

The chain combines TRBV10-3 with TRBJ1-3; possibly TRBD1 for D (6 bases). V shed 5 bases and J shed 0 bases, with 8 bases lying between them. There are 14 residues in the CDR3. CDR1 is ENHRY and CDR2 is SYGVKD in the germline V gene. The CDR3 is CAISRGGSGNTIYF. The CDR3 region has the DNA TGTGCCATCAGTAGGGGGGGCTCTGGAAACACCATATATTTT.

This chain joins TRBV7-2 and TRBJ1-1, with TRBD1 matching over 7 bases. The CDR3 length is 16 residues. Germline lookup yields CDR1 SGHTA and CDR2 FQGNSA. Germline trimming cut 4 bases from V and 1 base from J; bases unmatched to any gene: 9. CDR3 loop: CASSYDRERRNTEAFF. In DNA, the CDR3 is TGTGCCAGCAGCTACGACAGGGAAAGAAGGAACACTGAAGCTTTCTTT.

The gene calls are TRBV19 and TRBJ1-1; weak D call: TRBD1 (6 bases). Germline V lookup: CDR1 LNHDA, CDR2 SQIVND (reference sequence). Trimming pared 3 bases from V and 1 base from J, leaving 15 bases between. The CDR3 is 16 residues long. The CDR3 sequence: CASSMVRGASNTEAFF. Here the CDR3 DNA reads TGTGCCAGTAGTATGGTCCGGGGGGCGTCGAACACTGAAGCTTTCTTT. The entire variable domain, with the rest obtained from reference TRBV19 and TRBJ1-1, is as follows: DGGITQSPKYLFRKEGQNVTLSCEQNLNHDAMYWYRQDPGQGLRLIYYSQIVNDFQKGDIAEGYSVSREKKESFPLTVTSAQKNPTAFYLCASSMVRGASNTEAFFGQGTRLTVV.

V is TRBV19 and J is TRBJ1-5; D possibly corresponds to TRBD1 (5 bases). Germline assignment: CDR1 LNHDA and CDR2 SQIVND (reference sequence). Trimming left V 5 bases short and J 4 bases short, with 9 bases between. CDR3 size: 13 residues. The CDR3, as DNA: TGTGCCAGTAGTTCTCGGGGGAATCAGCCCCAGCATTTT. As protein: CASSSRGNQPQHF. Together with reference TRBV19 and TRBJ1-5, the CDR3 gives the full variable domain: DGGITQSPKYLFRKEGQNVTLSCEQNLNHDAMYWYRQDPGQGLRLIYYSQIVNDFQKGDIAEGYSVSREKKESFPLTVTSAQKNPTAFYLCASSSRGNQPQHFGDGTRLSIL.

The chain combines TRBV5-5 with TRBJ2-7; 7 bases are a match to TRBD1. The CDR3 spans 17 residues. Germline loops: CDR1 SGHKS, CDR2 YYEKEE (reference sequence). V was pared by 0 bases and J by 3 bases, with 12 bases of the junction left unmatched. The CDR3 region has the DNA TGTGCCAGCAGCTTGGAAGAGGCGACAGGGTCAGGCTACGAGCAGTACTTC. The encoded protein is CASSLEEATGSGYEQYF.